Each of the 20 T cell receptor beta chains below was sequenced from the same sample in a study of long-term antiretroviral therapy in people with HIV (dated by TCRdb to between 2020 and 2023). The immunoSEQ hsTCRB v3.0 assay was used at survey level resolution for TRB variable region sequencing. As stored in TCRdb, this immuneACCESS dataset retains in-frame rearrangements with V and J assigned. A fraction of the clones does not appear; measured against another copy, unresolved V genes explain less than half of the discrepancy, and the remainder lacks a known reason. The sample table contains about 22,000 clones; only one count was recorded for around 81% of them. The top ten clonotypes cover 3% to 4% of the sample. The specimen comprised unsorted PBMCs, sampled around 4 years after starting antiretroviral therapy. All receptors derive from a young man with HIV.

The chain uses TRBV6-5 and TRBJ2-5, with 10 bases fitting TRBD2. In germline, CDR1 is MNHEY, CDR2 SVGAGI. This CDR3 region has 15 residues. The V gene end was trimmed by 8 bases and the J gene end by 4 bases; junction bases not matched to a gene: 10. The CDR3 is CASSPASGGGETQYF. The CDR3 region has the DNA TGTGCCAGCTCCCCTGCTAGCGGGGGTGGAGAGACCCAGTACTTC.

This chain connects TRBV19 to TRBJ1-1; maybe TRBD1 (5 bases). Trimming removed 3 bases from V and 7 bases from J, with 15 bases in between. CDR1 and CDR2 from the germline V gene are LNHDA and SQIVND (reference sequence). The CDR3 has 14 amino acids. Written as DNA, the CDR3 is TGTGCCAGTAGTATTCAGGGAGGAGACGGTGAAGCTTTCTTT. This encodes CASSIQGGDGEAFF.

This clone has more than one count but fewer than ten. This chain connects TRBV6-5 to TRBJ2-2, with no clear D. Trimming left V 0 bases short and J 6 bases short, with 2 bases between. Germline CDR1 reads MNHEY; CDR2 reads SVGAGI. This CDR3 spans 12 amino acids. The CDR3 nucleotides are TGTGCCAGCAGTTACTCGGCCGGGGAGCTGTTTTTT. Protein product: CASSYSAGELFF.

This rearrangement joins TRBV29-1 to TRBJ2-5, with a weak D call TRBD1 (6 bases). The CDR3 is made up of 13 amino acids. With 3 bases removed from V and 5 bases from J, the gap between germline ends came to 13 bases. Looked up from germline, CDR1 is SQVTM and CDR2 is ANQGSEA. CDR3 protein: CSVEQGLGETQYF. CDR3 bases: TGCAGCGTTGAGCAGGGGTTAGGGGAGACCCAGTACTTC.

This chain connects TRBV5-5 to TRBJ1-2, with D uncertain. Deletions cut 0 bases from V and 4 bases from J, with 19 bases between. Per the germline V gene, CDR1 is SGHKS and CDR2 is YYEKEE (reference sequence). This CDR3 region has 17 residues. The chain's CDR3 is CASSLEIGSRGGYGYTF. In nucleotides, the CDR3 is TGTGCCAGCAGCTTGGAGATAGGTTCGCGGGGTGGCTATGGCTACACCTTC.

A single count supports this clone. The rearrangement links TRBV14 to TRBJ1-1, with a weak D call TRBD1 (5 bases). CDR3 size: 16 residues. From germline, CDR1 is SGHDN and CDR2 FVKESK. Trimming shortened V by 0 bases and J by 4 bases, and 15 bases separated the two germline ends. CDR3 protein: CASSQDHAGTGTEAFF. The DNA for the CDR3 is TGTGCCAGCAGCCAAGATCATGCGGGGACGGGCACTGAAGCTTTCTTT. Full variable domain (rest looked up from reference TRBV14 and TRBJ1-1): EAGVTQFPSHSVIEKGQTVTLRCDPISGHDNLYWYRRVMGKEIKFLLHFVKESKQDESGMPNNRFLAERTGGTYSTLKVQPAELEDSGVYFCASSQDHAGTGTEAFFGQGTRLTVV.

The chain joins TRBV11-2 to TRBJ2-7; 7 bases are a match to TRBD1. Germline V gives CDR1 SGHAT, CDR2 FQNNGV. With 4 bases clipped from V and 9 bases from J, the junction kept 3 bases outside the gene matches. This CDR3 region has 11 residues. CDR3 coding DNA: TGTGCCAGCAGCTCCCACAGGGGGCAGTACTTC. This codes for CASSSHRGQYF.

The chain combines TRBV6-5 with TRBJ1-5; D is undetermined. The CDR3 totals 16 residues. Germline V gene sequence: CDR1 MNHEY, CDR2 SVGAGI. Trimming cost V 0 bases and J 0 bases, with 9 bases left between them. Here the CDR3 reads CASSYSAPASNQPQHF. The DNA of the CDR3 is TGTGCCAGCAGTTACTCGGCTCCCGCTAGCAATCAGCCCCAGCATTTT.

This clone turned up a few times. The V gene is TRBV7-9, the J gene TRBJ2-7, with D uncertain. V was trimmed by 3 bases and J by 5 bases, leaving 11 bases between them. The CDR3 loop spans 13 amino acids. The germline gives CDR1 SEHNR, CDR2 FQNEAQ (reference sequence). CDR3 amino acids: CASSFPTRDEQYF. The CDR3 bases are TGTGCCAGCAGCTTCCCGACTCGAGACGAGCAGTACTTC.

The rearrangement joins TRBV7-9 to TRBJ2-5; D uncertain. The CDR3 loop spans 15 amino acids. Germline CDR1 SEHNR, CDR2 FQNEAQ (reference sequence). Deletions cut 5 bases from V and 4 bases from J, with 17 bases between. The CDR3 loop is CASSPALGSAETQYF. For the CDR3, the DNA is TGTGCCAGCAGCCCGGCGTTGGGGTCGGCAGAGACCCAGTACTTC.

The V and J genes are TRBV7-9 and TRBJ2-2; D is undetermined. In germline, CDR1 is SEHNR, CDR2 FQNEAQ (reference sequence). The V and J ends lost 5 bases and 8 bases respectively, with 9 bases between them. The CDR3 contains 12 residues. CDR3 bases: TGTGCCAGCAGCCCTAATTCGGGGGAGCTGTTTTTT. Its translation is CASSPNSGELFF.

This clone has more than one count but fewer than ten. J is TRBJ1-6 and V is TRBV7-2; unclear D gene. Germline V lookup: CDR1 SGHTA, CDR2 FQGNSA. This CDR3 region has 14 residues. The V and J ends lost 2 bases and 8 bases respectively, with 10 bases between them. CDR3 loop: CASSLRSRDSPLHF. For the CDR3, the DNA is TGTGCCAGCAGCTTAAGGTCAAGAGATTCACCCCTCCACTTT.

V and J are TRBV6-5 and TRBJ1-6; 10 positions match TRBD1. Germline trimming cut 8 bases from V and 7 bases from J; bases unmatched to any gene: 8. Per the germline V gene, CDR1 is MNHEY and CDR2 is SVGAGI. CDR3 length: 15 residues. CDR3 sequence (DNA): TGTGCCAGCCGTGTCGGGACAGGGGTCAATTCACCCCTCCACTTT. As protein: CASRVGTGVNSPLHF.

V is TRBV6-5 and J is TRBJ1-6; D gene unclear. This CDR3 region has 15 residues. Germline CDR1 reads MNHEY; CDR2 reads SVGAGI. With 6 bases removed from V and 8 bases from J, the gap between germline ends came to 17 bases. The DNA of the CDR3 is TGTGCCAGCAGAGCTCCGGGAGGCTGGGATTCACCCCTCCACTTT. Its protein product is CASRAPGGWDSPLHF.

The V call is TRBV14, the J call TRBJ2-1, with a possible D match to TRBD2 (5 bases). Trimming took off 3 bases at V and 0 bases at J, with 15 bases between the two ends. Germline V CDR1 and CDR2: SGHDN, FVKESK. CDR3 length equals 17 residues. The CDR3 here is CASSQPRDTHSYNEQFF. Written as DNA, the CDR3 is TGTGCCAGCAGCCAGCCCCGGGATACCCACTCCTACAATGAGCAGTTCTTC.

The chain joins TRBV2 to TRBJ1-5; no clear D. V lost 4 bases to trimming and J lost 0 bases, with 7 bases between them. This CDR3 has 14 amino acids. The germline V gene encodes CDR1 SNHLY and CDR2 FYNNEI. The CDR3 loop is CASSVLSSNQPQHF. CDR3 coding DNA: TGTGCCAGCAGTGTTCTTAGTAGCAATCAGCCCCAGCATTTT.

This clone was observed a handful of times. The rearrangement uses TRBV6-1 and TRBJ1-6; D uncertain. The germline CDR1 and CDR2 sequences are MNHNS and SASEGT. The CDR3 length is 15 residues. V was cut by 2 bases and J by 5 bases, with 10 bases left in between. CDR3 in amino acids: CASSEQSGDNSPLHF. The DNA of the CDR3 is TGTGCCAGCAGTGAACAGTCAGGCGATAATTCACCCCTCCACTTT.

This clone has only a few counts. The chain is built from TRBV25-1 and TRBJ1-1; 9 bases are a match to TRBD1. V lost 6 bases to trimming and J lost 5 bases; unmatched junction nucleotides: 10. CDR1 MGHDK and CDR2 SYGVNS come from the germline V gene. The CDR3 has 15 residues. The CDR3: CASSDRQGGRTEAFF. In nucleotides, the CDR3 is TGTGCCAGCAGCGACAGACAGGGGGGCCGGACTGAAGCTTTCTTT.

The genes are TRBV29-1 and TRBJ2-7, with a possible D match to TRBD1 (5 bases). The V and J ends lost 2 bases and 2 bases respectively, with 13 bases between them. Germline V gene data show CDR1 as SQVTM and CDR2 as ANQGSEA. The CDR3 is 14 amino acids. The CDR3 is CSVEIPQGPYEQYF. CDR3 coding DNA: TGCAGCGTTGAAATCCCCCAGGGCCCCTACGAGCAGTACTTC.

As DNA, the CDR3 is TGTGCCAGCAGTCCCGACAGGGTTCCGGACACTGAAGCTTTCTTT. Its translation: CASSPDRVPDTEAFF. The chain combines TRBV27 with TRBJ1-1; 7 bases fit TRBD1. V was clipped by 5 bases and J by 3 bases; unmatched bases: 9. This CDR3 has 15 amino acids. Looked up from germline, CDR1 is MNHEY and CDR2 is SMNVEV (reference sequence).